This T cell receptor (beta chain) comes out of a study of Ad26.COV2.S vaccination and SARS-CoV-2 variants. Study context: Enrolled in COV1001, the donor was in the Ad26.COV2.S trial arm, which received the vaccine. Ad26.COV2.S was injected intramuscularly once or twice, 56 days apart.

V was pared by 5 bases and J by 0 bases, with 5 bases of the junction left unmatched. CDR3 size: 16 residues. The V gene's germline CDR1 is PRHDT and CDR2 FYEKMQ (reference sequence). Treatment specified: some 20 received Ad26.COV2.S at low or high dose, single or two shots; about five received placebo; per-sample allocation not given. At day 63 after the first vaccine or placebo injection, samples were drawn. Clones were read by immunoSEQ multiplex PCR, and TCRdb kept only the in-frame ones, dropping some. The sample lists around 450,000 clones, approximately 92% occurring once. General study findings and limits: Across vaccine and placebo recipients, the breadth of non-spike TCRs was similar.

Details on this clone: The antigen is undetermined.

The V call is TRBV13, the J call TRBJ2-3; the match to TRBD2 covers 10 bases. This sample comprised peripheral blood, obtained in a trial of Ad26.COV2.S vaccine versus placebo. The clonotype was recovered from a person between 18 and 60 years old who received the Ad26.COV2.S COVID-19 vaccine or a placebo. The CDR3 is CASSIGTSESTDTQYF. CDR3 DNA: TGTGCCAGCAGCATTGGGACTAGCGAAAGCACAGATACGCAGTATTTT.